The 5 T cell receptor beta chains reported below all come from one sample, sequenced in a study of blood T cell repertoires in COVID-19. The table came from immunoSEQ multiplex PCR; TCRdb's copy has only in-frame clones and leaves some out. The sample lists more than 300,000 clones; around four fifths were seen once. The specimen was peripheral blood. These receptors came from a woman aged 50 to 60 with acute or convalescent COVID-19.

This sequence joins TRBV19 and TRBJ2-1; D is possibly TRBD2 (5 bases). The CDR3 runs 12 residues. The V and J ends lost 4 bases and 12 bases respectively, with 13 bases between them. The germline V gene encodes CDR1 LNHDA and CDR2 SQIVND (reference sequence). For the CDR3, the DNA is TGTGCCAGTAGTAAAACTAGTTTAGGGCAGTTCTTC. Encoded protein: CASSKTSLGQFF.

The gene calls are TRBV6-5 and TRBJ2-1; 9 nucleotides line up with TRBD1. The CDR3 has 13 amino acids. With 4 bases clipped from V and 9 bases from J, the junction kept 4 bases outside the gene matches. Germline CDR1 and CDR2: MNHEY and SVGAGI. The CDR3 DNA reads TGTGCCAGCAGTTGGGACAGGGCTGCTGAGCAGTTCTTC. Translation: CASSWDRAAEQFF.

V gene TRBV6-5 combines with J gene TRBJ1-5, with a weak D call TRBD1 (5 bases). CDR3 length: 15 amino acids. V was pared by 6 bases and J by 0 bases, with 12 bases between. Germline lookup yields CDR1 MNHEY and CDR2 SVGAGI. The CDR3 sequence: CASSAGRYSNQPQHF. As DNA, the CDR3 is TGTGCCAGCAGCGCGGGACGTTATAGCAATCAGCCCCAGCATTTT.

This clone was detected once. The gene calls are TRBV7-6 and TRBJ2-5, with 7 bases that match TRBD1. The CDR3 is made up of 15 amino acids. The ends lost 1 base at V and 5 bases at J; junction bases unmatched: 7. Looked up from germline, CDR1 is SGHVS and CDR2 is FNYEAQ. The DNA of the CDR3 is TGTGCCAGCAGCTTAGTCCCAGGGGGTGTCGAGACCCAGTACTTC. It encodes CASSLVPGGVETQYF.

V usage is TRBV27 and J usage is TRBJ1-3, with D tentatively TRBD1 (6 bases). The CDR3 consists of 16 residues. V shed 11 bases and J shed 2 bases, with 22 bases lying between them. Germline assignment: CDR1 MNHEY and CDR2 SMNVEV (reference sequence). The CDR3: CAHLHREKETGNTIYF. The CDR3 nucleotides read TGTGCCCACCTCCACAGGGAAAAAGAAACTGGAAACACCATATATTTT.